One sample yielded the 9 T cell receptor beta chains listed below, sequenced in a study of blood T cells in healthy people across ages. Next came a second PCR, run for about 6 to 12 cycles, which used a sample-barcoded 5' primer along with a J-beta primer mix. In TCRdb, the 5' RACE reads were re-called with MiXCR into one record per CDR3 protein. Of 1.6 million or so distinct CDR3 sequences detected, about 31% appear once; the ten largest clones hold about 11%. Specimen: blood. Source of these receptors: a woman in her twenties or thirties in good health.

The chain recombines TRBV12-3 or TRBV12-4 with TRBJ1-1; D not resolved. Trimming took 4 bases from V and 4 from J, leaving 19 bases between them. The CDR3 has 16 residues. The CDR3 nucleotides read TGTGCCAGCAGTTCAGGATCCGGACCCATCAGCACTGAAGCTTTCTTT. It encodes CASSSGSGPISTEAFF.

The J gene is TRBJ2-7, the V gene TRBV6-1; TRBD2 is a possible D gene (6 bases). Trimming removed 6 bases at V and 0 bases at J, with 15 bases between. CDR3 size: 15 residues. Germline assignment: CDR1 MNHNS and CDR2 SASEGT. This CDR3 is CASSGRQTSSYEQYF. CDR3 DNA sequence: TGTGCCAGCAGCGGGAGACAGACGTCCTCCTACGAGCAGTACTTC.

The chain joins TRBV5-1 to TRBJ1-1; D gene unclear. This CDR3 spans 12 amino acids. V was pared by 0 bases and J by 8 bases, with 8 bases between. In germline, CDR1 is SGHRS, CDR2 YFSETQ. The CDR3 protein is CASSLDGREAFF. In DNA form, the CDR3 reads TGCGCCAGCAGCTTGGATGGGAGGGAAGCTTTCTTT.

The gene calls are TRBV6-6 and TRBJ2-1; no definite D call. CDR3 length: 12 residues. CDR1 MNHNY and CDR2 SVGAGI come from the germline V gene (reference sequence). Trimming removed 8 bases at V and 4 bases at J, with 9 bases between. The CDR3 is CASLDQYNEQFF. As DNA, the CDR3 is TGTGCCAGCTTGGACCAATACAATGAGCAGTTCTTC.

This clonotype was picked up a small number of times. The V call is TRBV7-9, the J call TRBJ2-7; D ambiguous. CDR1 is SEHNR, CDR2 FQNEAQ, per germline (reference sequence). Trimming cost V 5 bases and J 3 bases, with 11 bases left between them. The CDR3 extends over 13 amino acids. The CDR3, as DNA: TGTGCCAGCAGCATCGGCCTGATCTACGAGCAGTACTTC. Amino acid sequence: CASSIGLIYEQYF.

This clonotype was observed a handful of times. The gene calls are TRBV7-3 and TRBJ2-1, with 7 bases lining up with TRBD2. V shed 2 bases and J 9 bases; nucleotides not matched to a gene: 4. This CDR3 has 13 residues. Germline CDR1 and CDR2: SGHTA and FQGTGA. The CDR3 region is CASSLRAGIEQFF. CDR3 bases: TGTGCCAGCAGCTTACGAGCGGGAATTGAGCAGTTCTTC.

The chain employs TRBV7-2 and TRBJ1-1; TRBD1 agrees at 10 bases. Germline CDR1 reads SGHTA; CDR2 reads FQGNSA. The length of the CDR3 is 14 residues. V gave up 5 bases and J gave up 6 bases; unmatched junction bases: 6. The CDR3 protein is CASSPDRGQPEAFF. The CDR3 bases are TGTGCCAGCAGCCCAGACAGGGGGCAACCTGAAGCTTTCTTT.

This chain connects TRBV9 to TRBJ2-5, with TRBD2 matching 7 bases. Germline V gives CDR1 SGDLS, CDR2 YYNGEE. The CDR3 length is 15 residues. With V trimmed by 4 bases and J by 4 bases, 10 bases remained unmatched. This CDR3 is CASSSRRGVGETQYF. In nucleotides, the CDR3 is TGTGCCAGCAGCTCTCGACGGGGGGTCGGAGAGACCCAGTACTTC.

This sequence joins TRBV9 and TRBJ2-1, with D possibly being TRBD1 (7 bases). In germline, CDR1 is SGDLS, CDR2 YYNGEE. Trimming took 4 bases from V and 5 from J, leaving 22 bases between them. The CDR3 runs 17 residues. CDR3 sequence: CASSSDRVGLGNNEQFF. As DNA, the CDR3 is TGTGCCAGCAGCTCCGACAGGGTGGGACTTGGGAACAATGAGCAGTTCTTC.